The 2 T cell receptor beta chains below were found in one sample sequenced in a study of T cells in tumors after PD-1 blockade. Using immunoSEQ multiplex PCR, the repertoire was profiled, and TCRdb retains in-frame clones only, with some absent. The repertoire holds some 4,500 clones, with about two thirds as singletons. This sample comprised tumor tissue, obtained before anti-PD-1 treatment. The receptors were sampled from a human donor with basal cell carcinoma.

The rearrangement links TRBV3-1 (or the pseudogene TRBV3-2) to TRBJ2-5; 8 bases are shared with TRBD2. After removal of 4 bases from V and 5 bases from J, the junction contained 3 bases not matched to a gene. CDR1 and CDR2 (germline): LGHDT, YNNKEL (reference sequence). CDR3 length: 13 amino acids. Written as DNA, the CDR3 is TGTGCCAGCAGCCCCGGACTAGCCGAGACCCAGTACTTC. Translating it yields CASSPGLAETQYF.

This clone is categorized as large. The chain combines TRBV2 with TRBJ1-3, with D unclear. The germline gives CDR1 SNHLY, CDR2 FYNNEI. CDR3 size: 14 residues. Trimming stripped 4 bases from V and 0 bases from J, with 7 bases between. CDR3 in DNA: TGTGCCAGCAGTGTAGATATCTCTGGAAACACCATATATTTT. As protein: CASSVDISGNTIYF.